The source of this T cell receptor beta chain is a study of blood T cell repertoires in COVID-19. Sequenced by immunoSEQ multiplex PCR; TCRdb stores in-frame clones only, minus some. The sample lists more than 200,000 clones, under 90% occurring once. Germline V gene lookup returns CDR1 SNHLY and CDR2 FYNNEI. V was shortened by 4 bases and J by 2 bases, with 8 bases between the two germline ends. The CDR3 covers 13 residues. This clonotype was obtained from a man aged 40-55 years who had recovered from COVID-19. The material sequenced was PBMCs or T cells enriched from blood (not recorded which). V gene TRBV2 combines with J gene TRBJ1-1; no clear D. The chain's CDR3 is CASSGSGNTEAFF. The CDR3 DNA is TGTGCCAGCAGTGGCTCGGGTAACACTGAAGCTTTCTTT.